This TCR beta chain appears in the sequencing data of a study of blood T cell repertoires in COVID-19. Trimming took 4 bases from V and 7 from J, leaving 14 bases between them. Germline V gene data show CDR1 as LGHDT and CDR2 as YNNKEL (reference sequence). This CDR3 comprises 13 residues. The cohort comprised adults aged roughly 18 to 100 years residing in under 25 US areas. Clones were sequenced by immunoSEQ multiplex PCR, and TCRdb holds only the in-frame ones, with some missing. The sample consists of about 200,000 clones, about nine tenths of them appearing once. This TCR derives from a man aged 30 to 39 who had recovered from COVID-19. Sequences were obtained from PBMCs or T cells enriched from blood (not recorded which). This chain links TRBV3-1 (or the pseudogene TRBV3-2) with TRBJ2-7; tentatively, D is TRBD2 (7 bases). CDR3 sequence reads: CASSLGGAHEQYF. CDR3 bases: TGTGCCAGCAGCCTAGGGGGGGCGCATGAGCAGTACTTC.